This T cell receptor beta chain was recorded in a study of blood T cell repertoires in COVID-19. For the study at large: Sources were T cells, B-cell-depleted T cells, or PBMCs; the material itself was cDNA or gDNA.

The Seattle site enrolled patients during active infection and followed them longitudinally. V lost 4 bases and J 7 bases, leaving 10 bases between the germline ends. This CDR3 contains 11 residues. The germline V gene has CDR1 SQVTM and CDR2 ANQGSEA. In the original processing: Quantification of nucleated cells was approximated via reference gene primer amplification. TCRdb's copy holds only in-frame clones and misses some; the assay was immunoSEQ multiplex PCR. V and J calls plus clone size are reproduced from that table; the DNA served to infer D and trimming. The sample has hundreds of thousands of clones, roughly nine tenths seen once.

The receptor was isolated from a woman aged 45-65 years with COVID-19, enrolled during active disease. Sequencing was done on a sample of peripheral blood. The rearrangement links TRBV29-1 to TRBJ2-5; D is perhaps TRBD2 (5 bases). The DNA for the CDR3 is TGCAGCGTTGGGGCTCGGGGGACCCAGTACTTC. It is translated as CSVGARGTQYF.